This T cell receptor (beta chain) was sequenced for a study of shared clonotypes between healthy human individuals. How the authors handled the data: In the immunoSEQ data, sequences were junction-only and lacked quality scores, so filtering differed. Clones were read by immunoSEQ multiplex PCR, and TCRdb kept only the in-frame ones, dropping some. That table is the source of V, J and clone size, and D and trimming were worked out from the DNA. The sample shows some 2,500,000 clones, around 90% of them seen only once. This CDR3 is 13 amino acids long. With 2 bases removed from V and 7 bases from J, the gap between germline ends came to 12 bases. Germline-derived CDR1 and CDR2 are SGHRS and YFSETQ. To note about this clone: The same CDR3 is also encoded by other DNA sequences in this sample.

Sequencing input: naive CD4+ T cells from PBMCs. Indicated subset: CD45RA+ positively selected. The clonotype originates from a man between 18 and 35 years old in good health. Some clones in this sample may be carry-over from other donors' samples. The chain has TRBV5-1 and TRBJ1-1; unclear D gene. In nucleotides, the CDR3 is TGCGCCAGCAGCTTCGGCTCAGGTCTTGAAGCTTTCTTT. The encoded protein is CASSFGSGLEAFF. Full variable domain (rest looked up from reference TRBV5-1 and TRBJ1-1): KAGVTQTPRYLIKTRGQQVTLSCSPISGHRSVSWYQQTPGQGLQFLFEYFSETQRNKGNFPGRFSGRQFSNSRSEMNVSTLELGDSALYLCASSFGSGLEAFFGQGTRLTVV.